One and the same sample provided the 10 T cell receptor beta chains below, sequenced in a study of T-cell reconstitution after alpha-beta-depleted transplantation in children. A library of TCRbeta sequences, prepared with unique molecular identifiers, was generated. TCRdb processed the PCR reads anew with MiXCR; each CDR3 protein has one entry. The sample contains about 610,000 distinct CDR3 sequences, 10% of which appear only once. The material was PBMCs from the stem cell graft donor, obtained from the stem cell graft. These receptors came from a human donor who donated a stem cell graft to a child with acute myeloid leukemia.

This clonotype came up a few times. V and J are TRBV2 and TRBJ2-3, with D hard to call. Deletions cut 8 bases from V and 6 bases from J, with 12 bases between. Germline-derived CDR1 and CDR2 are SNHLY and FYNNEI. The CDR3 is 12 residues long. CDR3 nucleotide sequence: TGTGCCAGCGGCGCACTCACGGATACGCAGTATTTT. Its protein product is CASGALTDTQYF.

This clonotype came up many times. The chain joins TRBV6-4 to TRBJ2-1; 7 bases are shared with TRBD2. Germline loops: CDR1 MRHNA, CDR2 SNTAGT. V shed 6 bases and J 5 bases; nucleotides not matched to a gene: 7. CDR3 length equals 14 residues. CDR3 sequence reads: CASSRLAGHNEQFF. In nucleotides, the CDR3 is TGTGCCAGCAGCCGACTAGCTGGGCACAATGAGCAGTTCTTC.

This clonotype appeared a few times. In DNA, the CDR3 is TGCGCCAGCAGCTTGGCCCCCCCGGACAGTGCTAATTCACCCCTCCACTTT. It specifies CASSLAPPDSANSPLHF. The V gene is TRBV5-1, the J gene TRBJ1-6, with D perhaps matching TRBD1 (6 bases). V gave up 0 bases and J gave up 6 bases, with 16 bases separating them. The CDR3 consists of 17 residues. CDR1 SGHRS and CDR2 YFSETQ come from the germline V gene.

This sequence joins TRBV7-6 and TRBJ2-6; D gene ambiguous. This CDR3 is 19 amino acids long. Trimming took off 0 bases at V and 0 bases at J, with 15 bases between the two ends. From germline, CDR1 is SGHVS and CDR2 FNYEAQ. CDR3 bases: TGTGCCAGCAGCTTAGCGTTGGCCGACCGATACTCTGGGGCCAACGTCCTGACTTTC. Protein: CASSLALADRYSGANVLTF.

The chain couples TRBV29-1 to TRBJ1-2; D ambiguous. Per the germline V gene, CDR1 is SQVTM and CDR2 is ANQGSEA. The CDR3 is 12 amino acids. V lost 6 bases and J lost 8, with 16 bases in between. This chain's CDR3 is CSVPVGMTGYTF. CDR3 DNA sequence: TGCAGCGTCCCGGTGGGGATGACGGGCTACACCTTC. Full variable domain (outside the CDR3, taken from reference TRBV29-1 and TRBJ1-2): SAVISQKPSRDICQRGTSLTIQCQVDSQVTMMFWYRQQPGQSLTLIATANQGSEATYESGFVIDKFPISRPNLTFSTLTVSNMSPEDSSIYLCSVPVGMTGYTFGSGTRLTVV.

This clonotype was observed a handful of times. V and J are TRBV28 and TRBJ2-5; 8 bases fit TRBD1. V was pared by 6 bases and J by 2 bases, with 2 bases of the junction left unmatched. This CDR3 spans 13 amino acids. Germline V gene sequence: CDR1 MDHEN, CDR2 SYDVKM. The DNA for the CDR3 is TGTGCCAGCAGGTACAGGGGGCAAGAGACCCAGTACTTC. Amino acids: CASRYRGQETQYF. The full variable domain, with the rest looked up from reference TRBV28 and TRBJ2-5, is DVKVTQSSRYLVKRTGEKVFLECVQDMDHENMFWYRQDPGLGLRLIYFSYDVKMKEKGDIPEGYSVSREKKERFSLILESASTNQTSMYLCASRYRGQETQYFGPGTRLLVL.

In its sample, this clonotype was seen many times. The J gene is TRBJ2-2, the V gene TRBV24-1; 8 bases are shared with TRBD1. This CDR3 has 15 residues. V lost 6 bases and J lost 4; bases outside the gene matches: 6. Germline V gene data show CDR1 as KGHDR and CDR2 as SFDVKD. CDR3 in DNA: TGTGCCACCAGTATAGCAGGGGGCATCACCGGGGAGCTGTTTTTT. Translation gives CATSIAGGITGELFF.

This clonotype was found many times. This chain connects TRBV12-3 or TRBV12-4 to TRBJ1-2; the match to TRBD1 covers 7 bases. Trimming at V came to 6 bases and at J to 2 bases, leaving 6 bases not matched to a gene. This CDR3 has 14 residues. The CDR3 loop reads CASRETGANYGYTF. Written as DNA, the CDR3 is TGTGCCAGCAGGGAAACAGGGGCAAACTATGGCTACACCTTC.

This clonotype was detected a few times. This chain links TRBV6-1 with TRBJ2-2; 8 bases are shared with TRBD1. V shed 5 bases and J 5 bases; nucleotides not matched to a gene: 7. The CDR3 extends over 15 amino acids. CDR1 MNHNS and CDR2 SASEGT come from the germline V gene. CDR3 amino acids: CASSPRTGHTGELFF. For the CDR3, the DNA is TGTGCCAGCAGTCCCAGGACAGGGCATACCGGGGAGCTGTTTTTT.

This clonotype was seen at least ten times. The rearrangement joins TRBV20-1 to TRBJ2-3, with 7 bases identical to TRBD2. Germline lookup yields CDR1 DFQATT and CDR2 SNEGSKA (reference sequence). There are 14 residues in the CDR3. J was trimmed by 3 bases and V by 3 bases; bases with no gene match: 6. The CDR3 region is CSARDSGWTDTQYF. CDR3 DNA: TGCAGTGCTAGGGATAGCGGGTGGACAGATACGCAGTATTTT.